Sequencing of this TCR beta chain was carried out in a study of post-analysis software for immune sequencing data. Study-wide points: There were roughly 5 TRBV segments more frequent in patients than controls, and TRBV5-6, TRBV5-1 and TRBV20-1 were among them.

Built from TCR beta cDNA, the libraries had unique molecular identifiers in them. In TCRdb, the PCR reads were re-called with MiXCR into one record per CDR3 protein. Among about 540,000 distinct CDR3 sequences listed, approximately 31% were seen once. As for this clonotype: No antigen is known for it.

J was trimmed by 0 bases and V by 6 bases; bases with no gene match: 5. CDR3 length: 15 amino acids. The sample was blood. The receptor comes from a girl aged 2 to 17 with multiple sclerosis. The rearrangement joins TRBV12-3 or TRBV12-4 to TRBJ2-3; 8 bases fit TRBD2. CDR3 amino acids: CASSPRGASTDTQYF. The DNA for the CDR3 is TGTGCCAGCAGCCCGCGGGGGGCTAGCACAGATACGCAGTATTTT.